The next 11 T cell receptor beta chains were all read from a single sample in a study of T cell repertoires in cytomegalovirus infection. Their antigen targets remain unknown. TCRdb passed the reads through MiXCR, listing each CDR3 protein once. The sample carries about 350,000 distinct CDR3 sequences, roughly a third recorded once. This sample comprised cultured PBMCs, obtained from culture after CMV antigen stimulation. These receptor sequences come from a human donor in good health (CMV status not recorded). Some clones in this sample may be carry-over from other donors' samples.

The genes are TRBV7-9 and TRBJ2-7; D remains unclear. Per the germline V gene, CDR1 is SEHNR and CDR2 is FQNEAQ (reference sequence). CDR3 length: 15 residues. Trimming stripped 5 bases from V and 7 bases from J, with 21 bases between. In DNA form, the CDR3 reads TGTGCCAGCAGCCGATCGTCTGTGGGTAGTGGGGAGCAGTACGTC. Its protein is CASSRSSVGSGEQYV.

Ten or more counts support this clonotype. The chain joins TRBV7-2 to TRBJ2-7; D may be TRBD2 (5 bases). Germline V gene sequence: CDR1 SGHTA, CDR2 FQGNSA. The CDR3 runs 15 residues. Trimming shortened V by 1 base and J by 3 bases, and 13 bases separated the two germline ends. This chain's CDR3 is CASSLESSSYYEQYF. CDR3 DNA: TGTGCCAGCAGCTTAGAATCTTCTAGCTACTACGAGCAGTACTTC.

The chain recombines TRBV6-1 with TRBJ2-5; 11 nucleotides line up with TRBD1. Germline CDR1 and CDR2: MNHNS and SASEGT. Trimming removed 5 bases from V and 5 bases from J; junction bases left unmatched: 10. This CDR3 contains 16 residues. CDR3 DNA: TGTGCCAGCAGTCCGAGGACAGGGGGCATGGGGGAGACCCAGTACTTC. Translated: CASSPRTGGMGETQYF.

This clonotype was observed a handful of times. The chain carries TRBV29-1 and TRBJ1-1; TRBD1 might be the D (6 bases). V dropped 5 bases and J dropped 4 bases, with 8 bases sitting between them. Germline loops: CDR1 SQVTM, CDR2 ANQGSEA. There are 11 residues in the CDR3. Written as DNA, the CDR3 is TGCAGCGTTTCAGGGGTCACTGAAGCTTTCTTT. It yields the protein CSVSGVTEAFF. Full variable domain (outside the CDR3, taken from reference TRBV29-1 and TRBJ1-1): SAVISQKPSRDICQRGTSLTIQCQVDSQVTMMFWYRQQPGQSLTLIATANQGSEATYESGFVIDKFPISRPNLTFSTLTVSNMSPEDSSIYLCSVSGVTEAFFGQGTRLTVV.

The genes are TRBV30 and TRBJ1-1; D is uncertain. Between the trimmed V and J ends, which lost 2 bases and 7 bases, there was a span of 8 bases. This CDR3 spans 11 amino acids. The germline gives CDR1 GTSNPN, CDR2 SVGIG (reference sequence). The DNA for the CDR3 is TGTGCCTGGAGTTTTTATAGTGAAGCTTTCTTT. Encoded protein: CAWSFYSEAFF.

This clonotype was observed once. CDR3 region: CSAITGTSNEQFF. The CDR3, as DNA: TGCAGTGCTATAACCGGGACTAGCAATGAGCAGTTCTTC. The chain is built from TRBV20-1 and TRBJ2-1, with 8 bases that match TRBD2. CDR3 size: 13 residues. Germline V lookup: CDR1 DFQATT, CDR2 SNEGSKA (reference sequence). V dropped 4 bases and J dropped 6; count of bases not matched to a gene: 5.

This clonotype was picked up many times. The rearrangement uses TRBV7-2 and TRBJ2-1, with D uncertain. CDR3 length: 14 amino acids. The germline V gene encodes CDR1 SGHTA and CDR2 FQGNSA. V gave up 2 bases and J gave up 6 bases, with 11 bases separating them. This CDR3 reads CASSLYVLGNEQFF. CDR3 in DNA: TGTGCCAGCAGCTTATACGTTCTAGGCAATGAGCAGTTCTTC.

The rearrangement joins TRBV20-1 to TRBJ2-1; no firm D call. With 2 bases removed from V and 4 bases from J, the gap between germline ends came to 9 bases. The CDR3 is 13 amino acids. Looked up from germline, CDR1 is DFQATT and CDR2 is SNEGSKA (reference sequence). DNA of the CDR3: TGCAGTGCTAGAAGGCCCGGGTACAATGAGCAGTTCTTC. Translated, it gives CSARRPGYNEQFF.

This clonotype was recorded at least ten times. This chain links TRBV7-8 with TRBJ1-1; D uncertain. Germline CDR1 SGHVS, CDR2 FQNEAQ. CDR3 length equals 13 residues. The ends were cut back, 5 bases at V and 1 base at J, with 8 bases in the middle. The CDR3 here is CASSRGSNTEAFF. DNA for the CDR3: TGTGCCAGCAGCCGCGGTTCGAACACTGAAGCTTTCTTT.

This chain uses TRBV4-3 with TRBJ2-5; a possible D gene is TRBD2 (6 bases). The CDR3 extends over 16 amino acids. CDR1 and CDR2 from the germline V gene are LGHNA and YSLEER. V was cut by 0 bases and J by 2 bases, with 13 bases left in between. CDR3 nucleotide sequence: TGCGCCAGCAGCCAAGAAAGCGGGCCAAGACAAGAGACCCAGTACTTC. Protein product: CASSQESGPRQETQYF.

The rearrangement links TRBV6-6 to TRBJ2-7, with D maybe TRBD2 (6 bases). From germline, CDR1 is MNHNY and CDR2 SVGAGI (reference sequence). V lost 1 base, J lost 2 bases, and 12 bases lay in between. CDR3 length: 15 amino acids. As DNA, the CDR3 is TGTGCCAGCAGTTACTGGGGAGGCAAAGCCTACGAGCAGTACTTC. The encoded protein is CASSYWGGKAYEQYF.